This T cell receptor (beta chain) was sequenced for a study of a mutant IDH1 vaccine in newly diagnosed glioma. Study context: Treated patients showed a male proportion of roughly 60%, a female proportion of roughly 40%, and a mean age of around 40 years. Those enrolled had earlier been treated with radiotherapy, temozolomide, or both, mostly both. Study observations and caveats: Any relationship between pseudoprogression and changes in top peripheral T cell clonotypes seemed absent.

There are a few counts of this clone. Its antigen is unknown. The time point was: baseline, week 1 (first vaccination visit). Specified treatment: pre-vaccination baseline after standard-of-care therapy. Trimming left V 4 bases short and J 5 bases short, with 14 bases between. The CDR3 extends over 14 amino acids. CDR1 is SNHLY, CDR2 FYNNEI, per germline. The assay was immunoSEQ multiplex PCR, and TCRdb's table has in-frame clones only and misses some. The repertoire holds 30,000 to 35,000 clones, with 60% to 85% as singletons. This sequence joins TRBV2 and TRBJ1-1, with D unclear. The specimen was peripheral blood mononuclear cells (PBMCs), collected from a glioma patient treated with radiotherapy, temozolomide or both. The clonotype comes from a man aged 50-60 years with glioma. Some clones in this sample may be carry-over from other donors' samples. CDR3 nucleotide sequence: TGTGCCAGCAGTGGCCTCGGGATGAGGACTGAAGCTTTCTTT. Translating it yields CASSGLGMRTEAFF.